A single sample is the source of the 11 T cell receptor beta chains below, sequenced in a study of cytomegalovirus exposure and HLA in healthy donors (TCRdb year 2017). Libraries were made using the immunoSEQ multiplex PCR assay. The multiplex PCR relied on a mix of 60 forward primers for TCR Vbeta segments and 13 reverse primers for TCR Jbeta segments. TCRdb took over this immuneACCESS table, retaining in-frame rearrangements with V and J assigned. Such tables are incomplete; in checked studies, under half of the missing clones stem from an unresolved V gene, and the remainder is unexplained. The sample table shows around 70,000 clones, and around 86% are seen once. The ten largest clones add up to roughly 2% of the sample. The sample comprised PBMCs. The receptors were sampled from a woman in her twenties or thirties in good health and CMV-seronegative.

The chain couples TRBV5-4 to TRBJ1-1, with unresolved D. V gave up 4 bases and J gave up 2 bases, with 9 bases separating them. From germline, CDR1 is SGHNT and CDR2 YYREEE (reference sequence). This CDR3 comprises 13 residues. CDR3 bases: TGTGCCAGCAGCCTTATAGTAAACACTGAAGCTTTCTTT. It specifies CASSLIVNTEAFF.

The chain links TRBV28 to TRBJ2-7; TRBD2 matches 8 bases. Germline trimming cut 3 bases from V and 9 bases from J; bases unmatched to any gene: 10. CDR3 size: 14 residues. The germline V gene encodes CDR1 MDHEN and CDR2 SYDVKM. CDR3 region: CASSFSASGFAQYF. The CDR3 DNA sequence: TGTGCCAGCAGTTTTAGCGCTAGCGGGTTCGCGCAGTACTTC.

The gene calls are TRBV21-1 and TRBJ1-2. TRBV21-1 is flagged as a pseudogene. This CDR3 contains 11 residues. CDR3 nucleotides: TGTGCCAGCACTTATAACTATGGCTACACCTTC. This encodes CASTYNYGYTF.

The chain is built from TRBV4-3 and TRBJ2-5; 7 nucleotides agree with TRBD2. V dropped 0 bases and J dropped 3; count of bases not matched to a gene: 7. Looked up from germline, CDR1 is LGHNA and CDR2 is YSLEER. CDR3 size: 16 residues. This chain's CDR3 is CASSQDLGGGKETQYF. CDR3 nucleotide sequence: TGCGCCAGCAGCCAAGATCTTGGGGGAGGGAAAGAGACCCAGTACTTC.

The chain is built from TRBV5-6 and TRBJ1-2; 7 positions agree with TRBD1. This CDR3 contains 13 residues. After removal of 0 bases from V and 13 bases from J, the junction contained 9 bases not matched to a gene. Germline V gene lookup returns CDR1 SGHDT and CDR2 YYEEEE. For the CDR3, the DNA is TGTGCCAGCAGCTTGGAGCAGGGGGGATGGCTCACCTTC. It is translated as CASSLEQGGWLTF.

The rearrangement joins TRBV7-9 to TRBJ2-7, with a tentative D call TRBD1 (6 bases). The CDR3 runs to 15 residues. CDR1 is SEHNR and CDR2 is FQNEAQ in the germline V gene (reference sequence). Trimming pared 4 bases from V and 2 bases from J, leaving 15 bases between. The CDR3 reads CASSSLRDTPYEQYF. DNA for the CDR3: TGTGCCAGCAGCTCACTACGGGACACACCCTACGAGCAGTACTTC. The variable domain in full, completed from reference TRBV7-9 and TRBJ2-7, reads DTGVSQNPRHKITKRGQNVTFRCDPISEHNRLYWYRQTLGQGPEFLTYFQNEAQLEKSRLLSDRFSAERPKGSFSTLEIQRTEQGDSAMYLCASSSLRDTPYEQYFGPGTRLTVT.

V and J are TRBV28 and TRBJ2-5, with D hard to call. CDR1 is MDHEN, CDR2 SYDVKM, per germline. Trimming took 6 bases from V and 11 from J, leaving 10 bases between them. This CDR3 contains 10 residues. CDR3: CASSLNEQYF. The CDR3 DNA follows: TGTGCCAGCAGCCTAAATGAGCAGTACTTC. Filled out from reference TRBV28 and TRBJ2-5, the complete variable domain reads DVKVTQSSRYLVKRTGEKVFLECVQDMDHENMFWYRQDPGLGLRLIYFSYDVKMKEKGDIPEGYSVSREKKERFSLILESASTNQTSMYLCASSLNEQYFGPGTRLLVL.

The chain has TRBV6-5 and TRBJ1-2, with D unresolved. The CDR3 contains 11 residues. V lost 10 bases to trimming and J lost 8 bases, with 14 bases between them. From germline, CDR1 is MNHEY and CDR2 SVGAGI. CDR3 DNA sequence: TGTGCCACCGGGCGGGGAGAGGGCTACACCTTC. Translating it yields CATGRGEGYTF.

The CDR3 DNA sequence: TGTGCCTGGAACAGCGGGAGCAGCTACGAGCAGTACTTC. This gives the protein CAWNSGSSYEQYF. This chain links TRBV30 with TRBJ2-7, with 8 bases identical to TRBD2. There are 13 residues in the CDR3. Germline V CDR1 and CDR2: GTSNPN, SVGIG (reference sequence). J was trimmed by 3 bases and V by 4 bases; bases with no gene match: 5. Full variable domain (rest looked up from reference TRBV30 and TRBJ2-7): SQTIHQWPATLVQPVGSPLSLECTVEGTSNPNLYWYRQAAGRGLQLLFYSVGIGQISSEVPQNLSASRPQDRQFILSSKKLLLSDSGFYLCAWNSGSSYEQYFGPGTRLTVT.

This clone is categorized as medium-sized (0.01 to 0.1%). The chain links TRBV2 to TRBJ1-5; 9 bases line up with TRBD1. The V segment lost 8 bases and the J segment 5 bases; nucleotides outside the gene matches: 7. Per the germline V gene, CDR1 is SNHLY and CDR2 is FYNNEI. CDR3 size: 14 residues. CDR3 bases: TGTGCCAGCGACTGGACAGGGGCTTATCAGCCCCAGCATTTT. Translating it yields CASDWTGAYQPQHF.

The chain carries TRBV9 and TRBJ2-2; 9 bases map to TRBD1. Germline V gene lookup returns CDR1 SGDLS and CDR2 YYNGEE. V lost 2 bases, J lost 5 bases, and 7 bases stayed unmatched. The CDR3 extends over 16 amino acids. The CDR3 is CASSVDPGQGTGELFF. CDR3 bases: TGTGCCAGCAGCGTGGATCCGGGACAGGGAACCGGGGAGCTGTTTTTT. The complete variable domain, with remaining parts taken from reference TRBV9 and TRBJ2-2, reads DSGVTQTPKHLITATGQRVTLRCSPRSGDLSVYWYQQSLDQGLQFLIQYYNGEERAKGNILERFSAQQFPDLHSELNLSSLELGDSALYFCASSVDPGQGTGELFFGEGSRLTVL.